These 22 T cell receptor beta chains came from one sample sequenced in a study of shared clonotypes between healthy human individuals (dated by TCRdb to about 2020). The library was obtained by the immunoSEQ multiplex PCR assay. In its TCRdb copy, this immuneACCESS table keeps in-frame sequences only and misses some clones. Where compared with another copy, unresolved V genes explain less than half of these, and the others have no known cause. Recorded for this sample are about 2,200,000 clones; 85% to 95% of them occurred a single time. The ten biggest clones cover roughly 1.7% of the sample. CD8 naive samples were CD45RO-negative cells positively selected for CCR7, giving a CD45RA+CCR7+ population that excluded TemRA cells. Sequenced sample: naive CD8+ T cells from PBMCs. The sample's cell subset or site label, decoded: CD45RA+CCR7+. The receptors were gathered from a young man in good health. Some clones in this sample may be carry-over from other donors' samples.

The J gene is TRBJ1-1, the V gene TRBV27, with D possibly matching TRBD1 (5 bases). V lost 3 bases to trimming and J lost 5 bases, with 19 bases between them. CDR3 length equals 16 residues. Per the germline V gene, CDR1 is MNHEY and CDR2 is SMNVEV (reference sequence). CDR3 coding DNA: TGTGCCAGCAGTTTGGTAGGGATCGGGACGGGGACTGAAGCTTTCTTT. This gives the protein CASSLVGIGTGTEAFF.

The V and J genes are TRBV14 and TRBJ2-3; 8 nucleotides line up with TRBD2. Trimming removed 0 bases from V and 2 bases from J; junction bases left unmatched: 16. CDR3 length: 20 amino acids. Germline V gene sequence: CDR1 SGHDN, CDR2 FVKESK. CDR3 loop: CASSQDIFLAGTTFTDTQYF. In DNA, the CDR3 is TGTGCCAGCAGCCAAGATATCTTTCTAGCGGGTACTACCTTCACAGATACGCAGTATTTT.

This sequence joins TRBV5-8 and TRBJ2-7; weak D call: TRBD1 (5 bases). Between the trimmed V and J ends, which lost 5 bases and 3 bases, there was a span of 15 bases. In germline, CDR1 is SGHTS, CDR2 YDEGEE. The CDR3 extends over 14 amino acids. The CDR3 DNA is TGTGCCAGCAGGGTTGCAGGGAAGGTCTACGAGCAGTACTTC. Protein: CASRVAGKVYEQYF.

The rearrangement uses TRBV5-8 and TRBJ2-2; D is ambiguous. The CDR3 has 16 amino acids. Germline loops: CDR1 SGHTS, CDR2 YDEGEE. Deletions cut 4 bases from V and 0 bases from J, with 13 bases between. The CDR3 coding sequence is TGTGCCAGCAGCCCCCCCCTTTCCTCGAACACCGGGGAGCTGTTTTTT. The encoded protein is CASSPPLSSNTGELFF.

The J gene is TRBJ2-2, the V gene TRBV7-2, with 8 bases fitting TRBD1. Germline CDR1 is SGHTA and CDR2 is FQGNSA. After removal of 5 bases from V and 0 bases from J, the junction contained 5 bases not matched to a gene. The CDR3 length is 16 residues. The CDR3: CASSTRTGPNTGELFF. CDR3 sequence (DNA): TGTGCCAGCAGCACCAGGACAGGGCCGAACACCGGGGAGCTGTTTTTT.

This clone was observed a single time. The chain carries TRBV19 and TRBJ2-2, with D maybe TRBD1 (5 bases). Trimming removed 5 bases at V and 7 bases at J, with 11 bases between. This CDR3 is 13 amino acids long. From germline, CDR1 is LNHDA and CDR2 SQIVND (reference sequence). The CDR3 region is CASSLGAGGELFF. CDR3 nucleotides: TGTGCCAGTAGTCTAGGGGCCGGCGGGGAGCTGTTTTTT. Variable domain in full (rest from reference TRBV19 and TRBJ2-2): DGGITQSPKYLFRKEGQNVTLSCEQNLNHDAMYWYRQDPGQGLRLIYYSQIVNDFQKGDIAEGYSVSREKKESFPLTVTSAQKNPTAFYLCASSLGAGGELFFGEGSRLTVL.

The CDR3 here is CASNVLAGFGTEQYF. Written as DNA, the CDR3 is TGTGCCAGCAATGTACTAGCGGGATTTGGGACTGAGCAGTACTTC. This chain uses TRBV28 with TRBJ2-7; 10 positions agree with TRBD2. This CDR3 has 15 residues. J was trimmed by 7 bases and V by 7 bases; bases with no gene match: 13. Germline V gene data show CDR1 as MDHEN and CDR2 as SYDVKM.

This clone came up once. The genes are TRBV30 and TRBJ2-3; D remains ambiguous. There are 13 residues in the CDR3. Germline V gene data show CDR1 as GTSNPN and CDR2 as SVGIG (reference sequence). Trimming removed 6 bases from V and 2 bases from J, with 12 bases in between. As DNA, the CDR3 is TGTGCCTGTAACGGTAGATACACAGATACGCAGTATTTT. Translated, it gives CACNGRYTDTQYF.

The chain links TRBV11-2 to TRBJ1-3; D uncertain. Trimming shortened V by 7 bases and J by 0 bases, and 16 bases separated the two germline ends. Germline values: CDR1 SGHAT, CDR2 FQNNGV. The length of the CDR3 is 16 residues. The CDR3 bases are TGTGCCAGCACCCGCCATCGGGTGGGCTCTGGAAACACCATATATTTT. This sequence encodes CASTRHRVGSGNTIYF.

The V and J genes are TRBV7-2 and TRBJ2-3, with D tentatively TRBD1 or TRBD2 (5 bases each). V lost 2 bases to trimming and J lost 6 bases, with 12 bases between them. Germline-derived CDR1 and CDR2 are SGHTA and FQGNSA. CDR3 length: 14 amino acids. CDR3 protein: CASSLLSGTDTQYF. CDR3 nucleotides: TGTGCCAGCAGCTTACTTTCAGGGACCGATACGCAGTATTTT. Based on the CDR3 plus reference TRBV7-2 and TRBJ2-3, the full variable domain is GAGVSQSPSNKVTEKGKDVELRCDPISGHTALYWYRQSLGQGLEFLIYFQGNSAPDKSGLPSDRFSAERTGGSVSTLTIQRTQQEDSAVYLCASSLLSGTDTQYFGPGTRLTVL.

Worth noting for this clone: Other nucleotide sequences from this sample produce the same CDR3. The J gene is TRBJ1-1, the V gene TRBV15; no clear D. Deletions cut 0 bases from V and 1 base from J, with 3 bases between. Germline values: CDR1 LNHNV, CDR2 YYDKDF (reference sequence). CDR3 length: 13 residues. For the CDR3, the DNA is TGTGCCACCAGCAGAGACGGGAACACTGAAGCTTTCTTT. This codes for CATSRDGNTEAFF. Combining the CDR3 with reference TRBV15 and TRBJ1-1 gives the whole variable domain DAMVIQNPRYQVTQFGKPVTLSCSQTLNHNVMYWYQQKSSQAPKLLFHYYDKDFNNEADTPDNFQSRRPNTSFCFLDIRSPGLGDTAMYLCATSRDGNTEAFFGQGTRLTVV.

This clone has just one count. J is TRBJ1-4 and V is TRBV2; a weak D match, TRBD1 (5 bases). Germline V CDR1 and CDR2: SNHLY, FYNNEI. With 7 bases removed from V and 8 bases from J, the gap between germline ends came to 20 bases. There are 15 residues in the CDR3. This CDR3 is CASNHWAREDEKLFF. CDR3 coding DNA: TGTGCCAGCAATCATTGGGCCAGGGAGGACGAAAAACTGTTTTTT.

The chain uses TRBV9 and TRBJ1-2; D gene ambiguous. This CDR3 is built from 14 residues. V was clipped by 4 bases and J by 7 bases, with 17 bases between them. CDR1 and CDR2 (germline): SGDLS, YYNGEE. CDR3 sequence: CASSPEDPWRGYTF. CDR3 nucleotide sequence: TGTGCCAGCAGCCCAGAGGACCCGTGGCGTGGCTACACCTTC. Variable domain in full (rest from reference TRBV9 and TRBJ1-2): DSGVTQTPKHLITATGQRVTLRCSPRSGDLSVYWYQQSLDQGLQFLIQYYNGEERAKGNILERFSAQQFPDLHSELNLSSLELGDSALYFCASSPEDPWRGYTFGSGTRLTVV.

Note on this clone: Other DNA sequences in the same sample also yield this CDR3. This CDR3 reads CASSLGGQPQHF. CDR3 DNA sequence: TGTGCCAGCAGTCTAGGAGGTCAGCCCCAGCATTTT. The chain has TRBV27 and TRBJ1-5; D unclear. The V gene lost 5 bases and the J gene lost 6 bases, with 8 bases spanning the gap. This CDR3 contains 12 residues. The germline CDR1 and CDR2 sequences are MNHEY and SMNVEV (reference sequence).

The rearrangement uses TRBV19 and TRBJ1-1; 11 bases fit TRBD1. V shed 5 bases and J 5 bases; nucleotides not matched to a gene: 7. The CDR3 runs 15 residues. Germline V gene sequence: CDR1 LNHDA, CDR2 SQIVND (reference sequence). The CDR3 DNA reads TGTGCCAGTAGTTTAAGGACAGGGGGCAGTACTGAAGCTTTCTTT. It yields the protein CASSLRTGGSTEAFF.

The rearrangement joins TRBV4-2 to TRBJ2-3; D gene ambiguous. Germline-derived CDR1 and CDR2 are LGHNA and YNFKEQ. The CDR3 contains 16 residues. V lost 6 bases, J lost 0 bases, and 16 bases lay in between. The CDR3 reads CASRVGLGPSTDTQYF. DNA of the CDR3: TGTGCCAGCAGGGTTGGTCTAGGCCCCAGCACAGATACGCAGTATTTT.

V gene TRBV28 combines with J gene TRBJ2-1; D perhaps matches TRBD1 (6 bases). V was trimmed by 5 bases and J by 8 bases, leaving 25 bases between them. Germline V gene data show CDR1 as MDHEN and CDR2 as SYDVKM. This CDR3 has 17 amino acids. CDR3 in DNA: TGTGCCAGCAGTCCCGAAGGAAGCCAACACAGGGTCCATGAGCAGTTCTTC. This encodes CASSPEGSQHRVHEQFF.

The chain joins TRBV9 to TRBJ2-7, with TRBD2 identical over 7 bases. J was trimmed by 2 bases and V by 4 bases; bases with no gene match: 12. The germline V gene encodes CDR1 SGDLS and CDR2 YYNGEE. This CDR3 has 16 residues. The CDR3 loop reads CASSPSHSGTAYEQYF. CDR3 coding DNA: TGTGCCAGCAGCCCATCCCACAGCGGGACGGCCTACGAGCAGTACTTC.

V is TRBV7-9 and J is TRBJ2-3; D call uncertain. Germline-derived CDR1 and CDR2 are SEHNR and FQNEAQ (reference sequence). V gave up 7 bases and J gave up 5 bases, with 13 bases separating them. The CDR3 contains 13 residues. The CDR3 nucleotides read TGTGCCAGCACCGTCGGCCTCCGAGATACGCAGTATTTT. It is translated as CASTVGLRDTQYF.

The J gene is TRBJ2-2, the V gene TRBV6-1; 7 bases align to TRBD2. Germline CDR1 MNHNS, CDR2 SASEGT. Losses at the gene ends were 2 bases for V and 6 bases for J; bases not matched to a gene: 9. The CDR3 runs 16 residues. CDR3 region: CASSEWIGGRAGELFF. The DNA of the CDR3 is TGTGCCAGCAGTGAATGGATCGGCGGGAGAGCCGGGGAGCTGTTTTTT.

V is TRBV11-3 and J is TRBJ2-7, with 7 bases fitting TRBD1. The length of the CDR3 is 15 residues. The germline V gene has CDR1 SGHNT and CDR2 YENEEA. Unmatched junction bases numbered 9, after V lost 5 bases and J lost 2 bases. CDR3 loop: CASSKRTGETYEQYF. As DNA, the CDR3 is TGTGCCAGCAGCAAACGGACAGGCGAGACCTACGAGCAGTACTTC. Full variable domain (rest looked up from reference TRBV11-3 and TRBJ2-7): EAGVVQSPRYKIIEKKQPVAFWCNPISGHNTLYWYLQNLGQGPELLIRYENEEAVDDSQLPKDRFSAERLKGVDSTLKIQPAELGDSAVYLCASSKRTGETYEQYFGPGTRLTVT.

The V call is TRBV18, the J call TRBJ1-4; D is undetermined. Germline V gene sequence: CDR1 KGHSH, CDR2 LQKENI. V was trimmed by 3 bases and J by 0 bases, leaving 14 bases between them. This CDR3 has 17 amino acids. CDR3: CASSPTKGSTTNEKLFF. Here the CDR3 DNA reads TGTGCCAGCTCACCGACGAAAGGGAGTACAACTAATGAAAAACTGTTTTTT.